This TCR beta chain was sequenced during a study of blood T cell repertoires in COVID-19. Profiling relied on immunoSEQ multiplex PCR, and the TCRdb table lists in-frame clones only, not all of them. The sample contains roughly 280,000 clones, approximately 87% of which appear only once. Sequenced input: peripheral blood. The source is a man in his sixties who had recovered from COVID-19.

The chain's CDR3 is CASSSLAGSSYEQYF. The DNA for the CDR3 is TGCGCCAGCAGCTCACTAGCGGGGAGCTCCTACGAGCAGTACTTC. The chain couples TRBV10-1 to TRBJ2-7; 10 nucleotides agree with TRBD2. The CDR3 totals 15 residues. V shed 6 bases, J shed 0 bases, and the junction held 5 bases outside the gene matches. Per the germline V gene, CDR1 is WNHNN and CDR2 is SYGVQD (reference sequence).